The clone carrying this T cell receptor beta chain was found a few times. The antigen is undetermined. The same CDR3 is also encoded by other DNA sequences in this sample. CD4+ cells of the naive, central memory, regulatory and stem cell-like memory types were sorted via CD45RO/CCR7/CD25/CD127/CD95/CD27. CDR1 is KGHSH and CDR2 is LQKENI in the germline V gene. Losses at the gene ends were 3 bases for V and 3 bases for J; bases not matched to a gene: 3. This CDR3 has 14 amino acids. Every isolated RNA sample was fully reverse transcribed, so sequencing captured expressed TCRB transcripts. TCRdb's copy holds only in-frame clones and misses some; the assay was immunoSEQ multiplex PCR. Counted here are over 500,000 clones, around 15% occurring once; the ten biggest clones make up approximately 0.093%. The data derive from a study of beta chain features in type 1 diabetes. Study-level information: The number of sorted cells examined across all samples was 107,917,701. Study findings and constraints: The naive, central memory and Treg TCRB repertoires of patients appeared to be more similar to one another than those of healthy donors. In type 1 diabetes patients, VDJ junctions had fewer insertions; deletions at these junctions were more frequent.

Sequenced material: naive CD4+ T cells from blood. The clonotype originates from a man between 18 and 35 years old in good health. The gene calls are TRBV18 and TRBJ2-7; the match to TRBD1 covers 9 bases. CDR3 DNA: TGTGCCAGCTCACCGGACAGGGGAAGCTACGAGCAGTACTTC. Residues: CASSPDRGSYEQYF.